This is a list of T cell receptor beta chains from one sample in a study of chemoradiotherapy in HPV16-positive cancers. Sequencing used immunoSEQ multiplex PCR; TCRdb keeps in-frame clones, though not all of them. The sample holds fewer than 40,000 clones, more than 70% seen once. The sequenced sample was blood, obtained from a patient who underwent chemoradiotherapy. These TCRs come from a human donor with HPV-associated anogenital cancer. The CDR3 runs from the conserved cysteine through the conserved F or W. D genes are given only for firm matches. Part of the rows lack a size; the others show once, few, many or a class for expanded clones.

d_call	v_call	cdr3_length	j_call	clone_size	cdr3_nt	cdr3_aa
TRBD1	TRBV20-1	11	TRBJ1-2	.	TGCAGCGCGACAGGGAACTATGGCTACACCTTC	CSATGNYGYTF
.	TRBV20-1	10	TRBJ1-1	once	TGCAGTGCTTCGGTATTGGAGGCTTTCTTT	CSASVLEAFF
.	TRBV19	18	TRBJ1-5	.	TGTGCCAGTAGTGCCGGTCTAGGGAGGGGCTATAGCAATCAGCCCCAGCATTTT	CASSAGLGRGYSNQPQHF
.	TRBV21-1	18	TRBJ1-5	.	TGTGCCAGCAGCAGGCTGAAGGACAGGGGGCGTATATACCAGCCCCAGCATTTT	CASSRLKDRGRIYQPQHF
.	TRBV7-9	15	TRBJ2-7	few	TGTGCCAGCAGCCCTCACACCAGCCGGCCCTACGAGCAGTACTTC	CASSPHTSRPYEQYF
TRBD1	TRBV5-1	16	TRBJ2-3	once	TGCGCCAGCAGCTTGGGTGGGACAGGGGGTCCAGATACGCAGTATTTT	CASSLGGTGGPDTQYF
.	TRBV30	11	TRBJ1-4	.	TGTGCCTGGAGTGTGGAGGAAAAACTGTTTTTT	CAWSVEEKLFF
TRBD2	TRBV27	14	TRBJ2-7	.	TGTGCCAGCAGTGGCGCTAGCGGGAGCTACGAGCAGTACTTC	CASSGASGSYEQYF
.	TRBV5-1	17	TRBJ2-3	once	TGCGCCAGCAGCTTGTATTTTCCTAGCGAGGTCACAGATACGCAGTATTTT	CASSLYFPSEVTDTQYF
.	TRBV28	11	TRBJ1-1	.	TGTGCCAGCCGGCAGGACACTGAAGCTTTCTTT	CASRQDTEAFF